This TCR beta chain appears in the sequencing data of a study of cytomegalovirus exposure and HLA in healthy donors. CDR1 is SGHAT, CDR2 FQDESV, per germline (reference sequence). The CDR3 extends over 13 amino acids. Trimming took 3 bases from V and 4 from J, leaving 9 bases between them. The PCR had 60 Vbeta and 13 Jbeta primers. TCRdb keeps only in-frame clones here, not all; method: immunoSEQ multiplex PCR. The sample carries roughly 120,000 clones, around 70% recorded once. The sample taken for sequencing was PBMCs. V is TRBV11-1 and J is TRBJ1-1, with D possibly matching TRBD1 (6 bases). The clonotype comes from a woman between 35 and 50 years old in good health and CMV-seropositive. The CDR3 spells CASSFIGGTEAFF. CDR3 coding DNA: TGTGCCAGCAGCTTCATAGGGGGCACTGAAGCTTTCTTT.